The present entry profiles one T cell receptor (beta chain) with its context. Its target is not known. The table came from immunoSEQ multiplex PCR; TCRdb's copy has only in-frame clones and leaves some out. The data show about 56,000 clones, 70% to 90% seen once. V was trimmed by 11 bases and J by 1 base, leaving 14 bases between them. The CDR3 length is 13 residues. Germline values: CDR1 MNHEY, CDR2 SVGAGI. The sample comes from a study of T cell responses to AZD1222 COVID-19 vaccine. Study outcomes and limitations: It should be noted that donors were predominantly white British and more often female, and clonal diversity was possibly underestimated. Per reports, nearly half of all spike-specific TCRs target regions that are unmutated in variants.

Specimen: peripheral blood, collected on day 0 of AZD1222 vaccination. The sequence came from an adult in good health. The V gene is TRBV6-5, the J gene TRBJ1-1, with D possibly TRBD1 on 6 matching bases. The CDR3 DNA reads TGTGCCGGATCTACAGGGCGGAACACTGAAGCTTTCTTT. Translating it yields CAGSTGRNTEAFF.